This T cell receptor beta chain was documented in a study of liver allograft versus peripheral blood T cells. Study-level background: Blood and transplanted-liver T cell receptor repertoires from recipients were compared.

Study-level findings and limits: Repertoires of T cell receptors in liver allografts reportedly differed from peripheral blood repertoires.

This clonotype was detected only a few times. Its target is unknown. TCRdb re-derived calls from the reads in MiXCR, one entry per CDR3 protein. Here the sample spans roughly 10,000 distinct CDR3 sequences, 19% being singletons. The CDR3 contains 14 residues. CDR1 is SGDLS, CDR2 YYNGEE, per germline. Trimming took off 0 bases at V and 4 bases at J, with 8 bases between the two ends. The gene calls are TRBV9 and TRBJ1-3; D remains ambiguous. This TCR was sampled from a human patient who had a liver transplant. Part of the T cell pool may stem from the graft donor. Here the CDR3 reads CASSVGSDGNTIYF. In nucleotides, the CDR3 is TGTGCCAGCAGCGTAGGGAGCGACGGAAACACCATATATTTT. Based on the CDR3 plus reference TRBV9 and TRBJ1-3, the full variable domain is DSGVTQTPKHLITATGQRVTLRCSPRSGDLSVYWYQQSLDQGLQFLIQYYNGEERAKGNILERFSAQQFPDLHSELNLSSLELGDSALYFCASSVGSDGNTIYFGEGSWLTVV.